A selection of T cell receptor beta chains follows, all from one sample in a study of blood T cell repertoires in COVID-19. Method: immunoSEQ multiplex PCR; TCRdb's copy keeps in-frame clones and lacks some. The table lists 150,000 to 200,000 clones, approximately 81% of them singletons. Input material: peripheral blood. The origin of the receptors is a human donor with acute or convalescent COVID-19. The donor label of this sample is uncertain. CDR3s include the opening cysteine and the closing phenylalanine or tryptophan. Fields, in order: J gene, D gene, V gene, clone size, CDR3 protein, CDR3 DNA. A D gene is named only where the DNA matches it firmly. Clone sizes are given selectively: once, few, many, or a class where the clone is expanded.

J: TRBJ1-4; D: -; V: TRBV3-1/TRBV3-2; size: -; CDR3: CASKGQGIRNEKLFF; DNA: TGTGCCAGCAAGGGTCAGGGGATAAGAAATGAAAAACTGTTTTTT
J: TRBJ2-3; D: TRBD2; V: TRBV2; size: -; CDR3: CASRELAGGPGRSDTQYF; DNA: TGTGCCAGCAGGGAACTAGCGGGGGGGCCCGGAAGGTCAGATACGCAGTATTTT
J: TRBJ1-2; D: TRBD1; V: TRBV6-5; size: once; CDR3: CASSYNNRGGGYTF; DNA: TGTGCCAGCAGTTACAACAACAGGGGAGGCGGCTACACCTTC
J: TRBJ1-1; D: -; V: TRBV5-4; size: -; CDR3: CASSLAGHMNTEAFF; DNA: TGTGCCAGCAGCTTGGCGGGACATATGAACACTGAAGCTTTCTTT
J: TRBJ2-7; D: TRBD2; V: TRBV7-2; size: -; CDR3: CASRPPGTSGGVPQYF; DNA: TGTGCCAGCAGACCCCCCGGGACTAGCGGGGGGGTGCCGCAGTACTTC
J: TRBJ1-5; D: TRBD1; V: TRBV7-2; size: -; CDR3: CASSGDRGTGQPQHF; DNA: TGTGCCAGCAGCGGAGACAGGGGGACAGGTCAGCCCCAGCATTTT
J: TRBJ2-1; D: -; V: TRBV27; size: -; CDR3: CASSLGQATPTYNEQFF; DNA: TGTGCCAGCAGTTTAGGCCAGGCCACCCCCACCTACAATGAGCAGTTCTTC
J: TRBJ1-4; D: TRBD1; V: TRBV19; size: few; CDR3: CASCTAGGMGEKLFF; DNA: TGTGCCAGTTGCACCGCAGGGGGCATGGGTGAAAAACTGTTTTTT
J: TRBJ1-1; D: TRBD1; V: TRBV6-2/TRBV6-3; size: -; CDR3: CASSPDRVAEAFF; DNA: TGTGCCAGCAGTCCGGACAGGGTGGCTGAAGCTTTCTTT
J: TRBJ2-3; D: -; V: TRBV5-1; size: -; CDR3: CASSGFSGYTDTQYF; DNA: TGCGCCAGCAGCGGCTTTAGCGGCTACACAGATACGCAGTATTTT
J: TRBJ1-5; D: -; V: TRBV15; size: -; CDR3: CATSKSHEGGNNQPQHF; DNA: TGTGCCACCAGCAAATCTCATGAGGGTGGTAACAATCAGCCCCAGCATTTT
J: TRBJ2-5; D: TRBD2; V: TRBV29-1; size: -; CDR3: CSVDWAGGHFQETQYF; DNA: TGCAGCGTTGATTGGGCGGGGGGCCATTTCCAAGAGACCCAGTACTTC
J: TRBJ1-6; D: -; V: TRBV3-1/TRBV3-2; size: -; CDR3: CASSRSQGNNSPLHF; DNA: TGTGCCAGCAGCCGTTCCCAGGGGAATAATTCACCCCTCCACTTT
J: TRBJ2-7; D: -; V: TRBV7-2; size: -; CDR3: CASSLDPRGNPLEQQYF; DNA: TGTGCCAGCAGCTTAGACCCTCGGGGGAACCCCCTGGAGCAGCAGTACTTC
J: TRBJ2-7; D: TRBD1; V: TRBV18; size: -; CDR3: CASSQGGQGTNEQYF; DNA: TGTGCCAGCTCCCAGGGGGGACAGGGGACAAACGAGCAGTACTTC
J: TRBJ2-5; D: -; V: TRBV7-2; size: -; CDR3: CASSLDGRGLSVTQYF; DNA: TGTGCCAGCAGCTTAGATGGGCGGGGGCTCAGCGTGACCCAGTACTTC
J: TRBJ1-2; D: -; V: TRBV28; size: once; CDR3: CASSSSNYGYTF; DNA: TGTGCCAGCAGCTCTTCTAACTATGGCTACACCTTC
J: TRBJ1-1; D: TRBD1; V: TRBV5-1; size: -; CDR3: CASSSGQGGAFF; DNA: TGCGCCAGCAGTTCAGGACAGGGCGGCGCTTTCTTT
J: TRBJ1-5; D: TRBD1; V: TRBV30; size: -; CDR3: CAWTPGGGDRGVGQPQHF; DNA: TGTGCCTGGACCCCAGGAGGGGGGGACAGGGGGGTTGGTCAGCCCCAGCATTTT
J: TRBJ2-1; D: TRBD2; V: TRBV7-2; size: few; CDR3: CASSLVLRGGYNEQFF; DNA: TGTGCCAGCAGCTTAGTTTTGCGGGGGGGCTACAATGAGCAGTTCTTC
J: TRBJ1-1; D: -; V: TRBV5-1; size: -; CDR3: CASSLEATGSTEAFF; DNA: TGCGCCAGCAGCTTGGAGGCCACAGGGTCCACTGAAGCTTTCTTT
J: TRBJ2-2; D: TRBD1; V: TRBV7-2; size: -; CDR3: CASSLGGGAGGELFF; DNA: TGTGCCAGCAGCTTAGGAGGGGGCGCGGGCGGGGAGCTGTTTTTT
J: TRBJ2-7; D: TRBD2; V: TRBV20-1; size: -; CDR3: CSAGFGGEQYF; DNA: TGCAGTGCCGGATTCGGGGGGGAGCAGTACTTC
J: TRBJ2-7; D: TRBD2; V: TRBV4-1; size: -; CDR3: CASSPIRGGSNEQYF; DNA: TGCGCCAGCAGCCCAATTCGGGGAGGGAGCAACGAGCAGTACTTC
J: TRBJ1-1; D: TRBD1; V: TRBV6-6; size: -; CDR3: CASTLNDRANTEAFF; DNA: TGTGCCAGCACCCTAAACGACAGGGCGAACACTGAAGCTTTCTTT
J: TRBJ1-3; D: TRBD1; V: TRBV7-3; size: -; CDR3: CASSRGQGSAGNTIYF; DNA: TGTGCCAGCAGCCGAGGACAGGGGAGCGCTGGAAACACCATATATTTT